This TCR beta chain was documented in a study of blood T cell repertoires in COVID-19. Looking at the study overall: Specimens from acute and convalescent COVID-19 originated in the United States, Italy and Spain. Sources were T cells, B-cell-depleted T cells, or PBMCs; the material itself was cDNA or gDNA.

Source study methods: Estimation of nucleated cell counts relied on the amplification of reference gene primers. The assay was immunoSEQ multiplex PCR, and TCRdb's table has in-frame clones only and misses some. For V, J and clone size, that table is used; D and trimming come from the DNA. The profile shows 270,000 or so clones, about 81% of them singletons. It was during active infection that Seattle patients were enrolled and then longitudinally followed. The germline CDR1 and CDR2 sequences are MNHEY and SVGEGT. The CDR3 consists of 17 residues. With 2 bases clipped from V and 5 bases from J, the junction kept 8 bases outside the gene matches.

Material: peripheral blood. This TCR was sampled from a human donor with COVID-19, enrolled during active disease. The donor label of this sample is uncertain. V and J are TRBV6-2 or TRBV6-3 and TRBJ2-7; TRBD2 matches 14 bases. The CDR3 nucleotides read TGTGCCAGCAGTTACGGAATGGGACTAGCGGGAGTCCACGAGCAGTACTTC. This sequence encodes CASSYGMGLAGVHEQYF.